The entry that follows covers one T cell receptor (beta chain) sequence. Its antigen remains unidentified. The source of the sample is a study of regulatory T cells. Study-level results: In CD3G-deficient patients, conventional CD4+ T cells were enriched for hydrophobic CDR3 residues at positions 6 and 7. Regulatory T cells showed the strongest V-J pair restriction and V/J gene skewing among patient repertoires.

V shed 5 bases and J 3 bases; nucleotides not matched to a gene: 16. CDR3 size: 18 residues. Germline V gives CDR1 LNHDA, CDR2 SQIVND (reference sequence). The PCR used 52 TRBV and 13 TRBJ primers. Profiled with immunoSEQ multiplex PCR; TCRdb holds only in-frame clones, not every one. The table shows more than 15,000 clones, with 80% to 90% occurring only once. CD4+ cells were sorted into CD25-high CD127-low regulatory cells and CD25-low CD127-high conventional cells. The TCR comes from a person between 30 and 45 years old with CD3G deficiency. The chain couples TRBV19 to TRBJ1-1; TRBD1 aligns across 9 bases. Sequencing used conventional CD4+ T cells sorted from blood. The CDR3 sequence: CASSPGTGRRSSYTEAFF. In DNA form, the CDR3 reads TGTGCCAGTAGTCCAGGGACAGGGAGGCGAAGTTCTTACACTGAAGCTTTCTTT.